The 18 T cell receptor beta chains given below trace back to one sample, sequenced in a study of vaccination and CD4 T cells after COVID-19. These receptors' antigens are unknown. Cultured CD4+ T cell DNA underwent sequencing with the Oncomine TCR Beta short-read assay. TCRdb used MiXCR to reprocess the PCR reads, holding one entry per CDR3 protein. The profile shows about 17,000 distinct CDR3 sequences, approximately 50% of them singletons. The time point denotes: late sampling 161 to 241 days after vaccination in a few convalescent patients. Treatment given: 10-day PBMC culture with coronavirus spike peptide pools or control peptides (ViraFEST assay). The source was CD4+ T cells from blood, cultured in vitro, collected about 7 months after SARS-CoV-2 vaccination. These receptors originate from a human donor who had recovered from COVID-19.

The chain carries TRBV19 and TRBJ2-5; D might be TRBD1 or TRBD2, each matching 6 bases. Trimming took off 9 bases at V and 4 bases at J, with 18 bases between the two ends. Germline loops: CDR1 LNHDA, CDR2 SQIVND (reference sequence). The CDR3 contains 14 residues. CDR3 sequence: CASRRRGQGETQYF. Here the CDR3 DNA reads TGTGCCAGCCGCCGCCGGGGGCAGGGAGAGACCCAGTACTTC.

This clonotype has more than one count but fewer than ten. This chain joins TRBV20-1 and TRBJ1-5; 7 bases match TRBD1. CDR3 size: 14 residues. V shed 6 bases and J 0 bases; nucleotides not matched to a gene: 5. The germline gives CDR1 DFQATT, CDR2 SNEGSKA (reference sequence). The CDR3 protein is CSAGTVNSNQPQHF. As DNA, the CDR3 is TGCAGTGCGGGGACAGTTAATAGCAATCAGCCCCAGCATTTT.

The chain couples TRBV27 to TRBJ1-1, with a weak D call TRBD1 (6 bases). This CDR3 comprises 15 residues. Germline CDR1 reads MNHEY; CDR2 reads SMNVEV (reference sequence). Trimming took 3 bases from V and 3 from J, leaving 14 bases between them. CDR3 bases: TGTGCCAGCAGTTTGAACACAGGGCCGGACACTGAAGCTTTCTTT. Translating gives CASSLNTGPDTEAFF.

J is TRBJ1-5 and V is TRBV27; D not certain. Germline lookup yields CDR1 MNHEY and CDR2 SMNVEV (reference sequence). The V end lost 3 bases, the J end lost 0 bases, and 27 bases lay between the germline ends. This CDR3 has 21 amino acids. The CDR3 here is CASSLLDCQKRRTYSNQPQHF. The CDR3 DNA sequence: TGTGCCAGCAGTTTGCTGGACTGTCAGAAGCGCCGGACTTATAGCAATCAGCCCCAGCATTTT.

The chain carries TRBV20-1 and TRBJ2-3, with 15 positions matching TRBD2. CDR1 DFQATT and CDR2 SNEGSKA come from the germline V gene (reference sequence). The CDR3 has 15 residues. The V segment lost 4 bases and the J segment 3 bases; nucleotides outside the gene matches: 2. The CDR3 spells CSANGLAGGTDTQYF. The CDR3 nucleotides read TGCAGTGCTAACGGACTAGCGGGAGGGACAGATACGCAGTATTTT.

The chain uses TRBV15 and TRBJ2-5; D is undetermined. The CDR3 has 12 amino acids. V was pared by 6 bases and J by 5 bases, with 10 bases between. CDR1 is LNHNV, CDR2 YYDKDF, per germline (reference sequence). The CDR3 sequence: CATSWVTETQYF. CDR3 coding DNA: TGTGCCACCAGTTGGGTTACGGAGACCCAGTACTTC.

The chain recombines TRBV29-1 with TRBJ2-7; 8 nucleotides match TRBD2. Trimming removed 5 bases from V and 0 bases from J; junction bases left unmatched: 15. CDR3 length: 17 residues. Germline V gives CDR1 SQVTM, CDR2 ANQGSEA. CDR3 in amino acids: CSVLLLRGRLSSYEQYF. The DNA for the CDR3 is TGCAGCGTTCTCCTGTTGCGCGGGAGGCTCAGCTCCTACGAGCAGTACTTC.

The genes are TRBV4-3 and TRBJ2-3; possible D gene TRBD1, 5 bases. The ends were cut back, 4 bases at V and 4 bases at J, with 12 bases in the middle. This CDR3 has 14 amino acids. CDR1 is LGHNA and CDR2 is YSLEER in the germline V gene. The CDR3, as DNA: TGCGCCAGCAGCCTACAGGTCCCGCCAGATACGCAGTATTTT. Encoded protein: CASSLQVPPDTQYF.

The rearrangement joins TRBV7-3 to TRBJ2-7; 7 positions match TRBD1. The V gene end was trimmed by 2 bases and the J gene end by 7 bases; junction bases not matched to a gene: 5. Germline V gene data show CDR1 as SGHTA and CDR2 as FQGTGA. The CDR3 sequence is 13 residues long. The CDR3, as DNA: TGTGCCAGCAGCTTAGAGGGGGCTGGAGAGCAGTACTTC. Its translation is CASSLEGAGEQYF.

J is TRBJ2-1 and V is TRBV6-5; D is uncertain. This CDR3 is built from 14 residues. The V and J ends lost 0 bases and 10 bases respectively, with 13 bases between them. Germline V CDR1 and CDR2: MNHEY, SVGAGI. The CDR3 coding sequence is TGTGCCAGCAGTTACTCGAACATCCCGCGGGAGCAGTTCTTC. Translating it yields CASSYSNIPREQFF.

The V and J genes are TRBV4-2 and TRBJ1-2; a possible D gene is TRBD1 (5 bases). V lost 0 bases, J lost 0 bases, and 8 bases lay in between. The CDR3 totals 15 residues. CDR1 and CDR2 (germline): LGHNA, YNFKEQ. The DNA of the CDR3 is TGTGCCAGCAGCCAAGATCTGACAGCTAACTATGGCTACACCTTC. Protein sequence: CASSQDLTANYGYTF.

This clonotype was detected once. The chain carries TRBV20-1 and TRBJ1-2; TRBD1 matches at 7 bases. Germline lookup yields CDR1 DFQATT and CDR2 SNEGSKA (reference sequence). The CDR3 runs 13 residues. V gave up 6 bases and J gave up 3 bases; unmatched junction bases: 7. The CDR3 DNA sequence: TGCAGTGCAGAACAGGGGATTGACTATGGCTACACCTTC. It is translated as CSAEQGIDYGYTF.

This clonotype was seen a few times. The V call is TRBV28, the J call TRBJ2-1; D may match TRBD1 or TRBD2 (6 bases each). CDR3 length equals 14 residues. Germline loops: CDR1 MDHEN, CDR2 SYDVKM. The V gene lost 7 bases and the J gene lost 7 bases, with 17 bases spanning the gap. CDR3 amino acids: CASTEGGRHNEQFF. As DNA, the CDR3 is TGTGCCAGCACGGAGGGGGGCCGGCATAATGAGCAGTTCTTC.

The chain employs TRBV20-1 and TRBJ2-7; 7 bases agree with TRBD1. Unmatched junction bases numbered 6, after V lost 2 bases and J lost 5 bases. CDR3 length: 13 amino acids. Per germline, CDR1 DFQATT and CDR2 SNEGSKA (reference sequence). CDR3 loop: CSARPGQIDEQYF. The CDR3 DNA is TGCAGTGCTAGACCGGGACAGATCGACGAGCAGTACTTC.

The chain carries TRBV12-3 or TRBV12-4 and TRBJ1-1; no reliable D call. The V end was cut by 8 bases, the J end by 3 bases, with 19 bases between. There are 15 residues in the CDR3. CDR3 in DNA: TGTGCCAGCGGGCGCAAGGTACAGCCGGACACTGAAGCTTTCTTT. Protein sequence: CASGRKVQPDTEAFF.

In DNA form, the CDR3 reads TGTGCCAGCAGCTTAAACTTTGGATCCGAGCAGTACTTC. Residues: CASSLNFGSEQYF. J is TRBJ2-7 and V is TRBV7-3, with unresolved D. The V gene's germline CDR1 is SGHTA and CDR2 FQGTGA. The CDR3 totals 13 residues. Trimming left V 1 base short and J 6 bases short, with 10 bases between.

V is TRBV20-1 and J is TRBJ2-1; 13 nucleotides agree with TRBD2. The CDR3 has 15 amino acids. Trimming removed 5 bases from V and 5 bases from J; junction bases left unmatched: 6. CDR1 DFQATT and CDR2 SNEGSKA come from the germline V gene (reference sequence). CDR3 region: CSADSTSGGDNEQFF. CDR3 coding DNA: TGCAGTGCTGATTCAACTAGCGGGGGGGACAATGAGCAGTTCTTC.

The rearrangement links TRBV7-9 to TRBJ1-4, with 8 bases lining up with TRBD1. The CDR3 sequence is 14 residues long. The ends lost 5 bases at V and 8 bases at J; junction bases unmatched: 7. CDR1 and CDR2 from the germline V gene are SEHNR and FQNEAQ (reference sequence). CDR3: CASSMPRTGEKLFF. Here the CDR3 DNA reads TGTGCCAGCAGCATGCCTAGGACAGGGGAAAAACTGTTTTTT.